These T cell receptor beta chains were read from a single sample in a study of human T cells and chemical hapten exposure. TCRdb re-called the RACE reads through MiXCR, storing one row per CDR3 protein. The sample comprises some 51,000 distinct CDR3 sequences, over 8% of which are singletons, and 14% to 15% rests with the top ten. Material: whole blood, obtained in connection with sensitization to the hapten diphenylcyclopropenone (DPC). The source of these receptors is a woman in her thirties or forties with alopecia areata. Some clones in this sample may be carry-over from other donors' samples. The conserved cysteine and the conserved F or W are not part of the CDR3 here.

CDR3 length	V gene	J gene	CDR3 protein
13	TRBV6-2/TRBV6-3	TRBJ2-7	ASRQPGQGSSEQY
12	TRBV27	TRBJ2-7	ASSGQASSYEQY
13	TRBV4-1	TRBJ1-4	ASSQDGRLPEKLF
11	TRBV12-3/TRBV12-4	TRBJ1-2	ASTTDLMYGYT
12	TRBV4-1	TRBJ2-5	ATRARGRSETQY
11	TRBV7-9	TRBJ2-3	ASSSNRGDTQY
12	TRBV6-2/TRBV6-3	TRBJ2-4	ASSYPPAGNIQY
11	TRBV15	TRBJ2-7	ATSKGSSYEQY
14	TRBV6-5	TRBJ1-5	ASSYSAGGGNQPQH
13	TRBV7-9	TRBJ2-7	ASSLGQGTTYEQY
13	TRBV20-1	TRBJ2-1	SARELGSSYNEQF
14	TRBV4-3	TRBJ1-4	ASSQDRGQGFEKLF
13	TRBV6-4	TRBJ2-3	ASSDSIGDTDTQY
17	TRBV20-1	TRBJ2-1	SARDLSGGPFFFYNEQF
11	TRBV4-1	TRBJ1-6	ASSHGGYSPLH
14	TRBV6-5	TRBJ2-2	ASSYLLSGDTGELF
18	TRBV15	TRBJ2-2	ATSRVGGTSGPPGTGELF
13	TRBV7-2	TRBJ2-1	ASSPWTSGGTRAF
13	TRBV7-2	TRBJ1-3	ASSFAGGKGNTIY
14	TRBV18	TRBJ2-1	ASSLAGTKSYNEQF
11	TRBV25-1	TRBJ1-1	ASSDVLNTEAF
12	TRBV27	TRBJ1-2	ASSLTGIDYGYT
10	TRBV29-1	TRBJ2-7	SAGEVSYEQY
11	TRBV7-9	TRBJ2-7	ASSLDGGHEQY
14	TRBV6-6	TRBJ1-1	ASSPTAAGANTEAF
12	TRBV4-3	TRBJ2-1	ASSPLDGYNEQF
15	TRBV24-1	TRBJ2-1	ATSDLSRPSSYNEQF
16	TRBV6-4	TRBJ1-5	ASSAVINDRAGNQPQH
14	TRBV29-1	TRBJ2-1	SARTPVRSLGNEQF
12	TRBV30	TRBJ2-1	AWSVGLAGNEQF
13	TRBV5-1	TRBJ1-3	ASSSTAGTGNTIY
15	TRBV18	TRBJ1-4	ASSPNSRGPTNEKLF
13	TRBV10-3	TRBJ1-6	AISESSPSRSPLH
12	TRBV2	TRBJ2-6	ASREVSGANVLT
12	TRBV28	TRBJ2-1	ASESDSSYNEQF
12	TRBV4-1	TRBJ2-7	ASSPPGGSYEQY
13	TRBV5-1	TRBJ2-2	ASSLNLGNTGELF
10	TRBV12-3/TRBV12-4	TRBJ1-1	ASSPRVGPAF
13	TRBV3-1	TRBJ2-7	ASSPGQGASYEQY
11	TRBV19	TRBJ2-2	ASSIQDTGELF
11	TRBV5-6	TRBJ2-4	ASSLLQENIQY